These 22 T cell receptor beta chains share one sample of origin, sequenced in a study of cytomegalovirus exposure and HLA in healthy donors. PCR was performed using 60 Vbeta and 13 Jbeta primers. TCRdb keeps only in-frame clones here, not all; method: immunoSEQ multiplex PCR. The data hold some 200,000 clones, with around 80% observed a single time. The source material was PBMCs. These receptors were obtained from a man younger than 35 in good health and CMV-seronegative.

The rearrangement uses TRBV6-5 and TRBJ1-4, with 7 bases that match TRBD1. V was clipped by 5 bases and J by 8 bases; unmatched bases: 11. This CDR3 region has 15 residues. The germline CDR1 and CDR2 sequences are MNHEY and SVGAGI. CDR3 DNA sequence: TGTGCCAGCAGTCTCAACCGGGACAGAAAAGAAAAACTGTTTTTT. This translates into CASSLNRDRKEKLFF.

This chain links TRBV23-1 with TRBJ2-7, with no clear D. TRBV23-1 is identified as an open reading frame with a role that is uncertain. The ends were cut back, 2 bases at V and 0 bases at J, with 11 bases in the middle. This CDR3 contains 15 residues. In DNA form, the CDR3 reads TGCGCCAGCAGTCAAGCTATCCGGAGCTCCTACGAGCAGTACTTC. Its protein product is CASSQAIRSSYEQYF.

This chain connects TRBV18 to TRBJ1-2, with 9 bases that match TRBD1. The CDR3 runs 15 residues. Trimming at V came to 3 bases and at J to 7 bases, leaving 9 bases not matched to a gene. Germline CDR1 and CDR2: KGHSH and LQKENI. The CDR3, as DNA: TGTGCCAGCTCACCCGCGGGGACAGGGAAGTCTGGCTACACCTTC. Its protein is CASSPAGTGKSGYTF.

CDR3 DNA sequence: TGTGCTTGCGGGGGTAACTACGAGCAGTACTTC. It is translated as CACGGNYEQYF. J is TRBJ2-7 and V is TRBV28, with 7 bases lining up with TRBD2. CDR1 MDHEN and CDR2 SYDVKM come from the germline V gene. The length of the CDR3 is 11 residues.

The J gene is TRBJ2-2, the V gene TRBV15; TRBD2 is a possible D gene (5 bases). This CDR3 has 15 amino acids. Trimming took off 4 bases at V and 4 bases at J, with 13 bases between the two ends. Germline values: CDR1 LNHNV, CDR2 YYDKDF (reference sequence). This CDR3 reads CATSTPLASTGELFF. The CDR3 DNA reads TGTGCCACCAGCACGCCTTTAGCGAGCACCGGGGAGCTGTTTTTT.

The V and J genes are TRBV25-1 and TRBJ1-2, with 9 bases matching TRBD1. This CDR3 is built from 15 residues. Trimming took 3 bases from V and 4 from J; bases not matched to a gene: 6. Looked up from germline, CDR1 is MGHDK and CDR2 is SYGVNS. The CDR3 nucleotides read TGTGCCAGCAGTGACCAAGACAGGGGGTTCTATGGCTACACCTTC. Its translation is CASSDQDRGFYGYTF.

This chain links TRBV6-1 with TRBJ1-2; D is ambiguous. With 2 bases removed from V and 0 bases from J, the gap between germline ends came to 4 bases. The germline V gene has CDR1 MNHNS and CDR2 SASEGT. The CDR3 sequence is 13 residues long. CDR3 residues: CASSEQTNYGYTF. Here the CDR3 DNA reads TGTGCCAGCAGTGAACAAACTAACTATGGCTACACCTTC.

In this sample, this clone turned up a few times. The chain recombines TRBV10-3 with TRBJ2-2, with 8 bases lining up with TRBD1. The J segment lost 5 bases and the V segment lost 4 bases, leaving 3 bases of the junction unmatched. Per the germline V gene, CDR1 is ENHRY and CDR2 is SYGVKD. The length of the CDR3 is 14 residues. The CDR3 sequence: CAISVTGATGELFF. The CDR3 DNA reads as TGTGCCATCAGTGTGACAGGGGCTACCGGGGAGCTGTTTTTT.

This sequence joins TRBV10-3 and TRBJ1-5; tentatively, D is TRBD1 (6 bases). Between the trimmed V and J ends, which lost 3 bases and 1 base, there was a span of 7 bases. This CDR3 has 14 residues. Germline CDR1 reads ENHRY; CDR2 reads SYGVKD. The CDR3: CAISDRGSNQPQHF. CDR3 in DNA: TGTGCCATCAGTGACAGGGGAAGCAATCAGCCCCAGCATTTT.

This chain connects TRBV4-1 to TRBJ2-2, with 11 bases aligning to TRBD2. Germline CDR1 reads MGHRA; CDR2 reads YSYEKL. V lost 1 base and J lost 3; bases outside the gene matches: 13. The CDR3 has 20 residues. CDR3 region: CASSQGPILAGAKDTGELFF. The DNA for the CDR3 is TGCGCCAGCAGCCAAGGTCCGATACTAGCGGGAGCCAAGGACACCGGGGAGCTGTTTTTT.

The V and J genes are TRBV5-4 and TRBJ1-3; a possible D gene is TRBD1 (6 bases). V lost 4 bases, J lost 1 base, and 12 bases lay in between. Germline values: CDR1 SGHNT, CDR2 YYREEE (reference sequence). The CDR3 sequence is 15 residues long. CDR3 sequence (DNA): TGTGCCAGCAGCCAAGGAGGACAGTCTGGAAACACCATATATTTT. This sequence encodes CASSQGGQSGNTIYF.

This chain links TRBV30 with TRBJ1-1; the D gene is possibly TRBD1 (6 bases). Germline CDR1 and CDR2: GTSNPN and SVGIG (reference sequence). V gave up 4 bases and J gave up 8 bases, with 11 bases separating them. The CDR3 runs to 11 residues. The CDR3, as DNA: TGTGCCTGGACCGAGGGGGGGGAAGCTTTCTTT. Translation: CAWTEGGEAFF.

The chain links TRBV4-2 to TRBJ2-4, with 10 bases aligning to TRBD2. Germline loops: CDR1 LGHNA, CDR2 YNFKEQ. V shed 2 bases and J 14 bases; nucleotides not matched to a gene: 15. This CDR3 has 16 residues. CDR3: CASSQTPLAGEGGKYF. The CDR3, as DNA: TGTGCCAGCAGCCAAACGCCCCTAGCGGGAGAGGGGGGAAAGTACTTC.

This chain links TRBV6-1 with TRBJ2-4; D call uncertain. The V end was cut by 1 base, the J end by 0 bases, with 7 bases between. The germline CDR1 and CDR2 sequences are MNHNS and SASEGT. The CDR3 loop spans 15 amino acids. The CDR3 coding sequence is TGTGCCAGCAGTGAAGTAGCTTTAGCCAAAAACATTCAGTACTTC. It codes for CASSEVALAKNIQYF.

The chain employs TRBV2 and TRBJ1-4; D gene uncertain. The V end lost 1 base, the J end lost 0 bases, and 15 bases lay between the germline ends. The CDR3 is made up of 18 amino acids. The germline gives CDR1 SNHLY, CDR2 FYNNEI. The CDR3 DNA sequence: TGTGCCAGCAGTGAAGGAACAATACGAGGGACAACTAATGAAAAACTGTTTTTT. This gives the protein CASSEGTIRGTTNEKLFF.

The chain couples TRBV27 to TRBJ1-2; TRBD1 agrees at 7 bases. CDR1 and CDR2 (germline): MNHEY, SMNVEV (reference sequence). J was trimmed by 6 bases and V by 3 bases; bases with no gene match: 10. This CDR3 region has 15 residues. The CDR3 loop reads CASSFGAGGPDGYTF. DNA for the CDR3: TGTGCCAGCAGTTTTGGGGCAGGGGGTCCGGATGGCTACACCTTC.

The V call is TRBV5-1, the J call TRBJ1-2; D is unclear. The V gene's germline CDR1 is SGHRS and CDR2 YFSETQ. Trimming stripped 0 bases from V and 6 bases from J, with 6 bases between. CDR3 size: 12 residues. In nucleotides, the CDR3 is TGCGCCAGCAGCTTGGACACCGATGGCTACACCTTC. This gives the protein CASSLDTDGYTF.

A remark on this clone: Different DNA sequences within this sample yield the same CDR3. The chain recombines TRBV27 with TRBJ2-1; TRBD2 aligns across 10 bases. This CDR3 region has 15 residues. V lost 2 bases, J lost 7 bases, and 5 bases stayed unmatched. Germline V CDR1 and CDR2: MNHEY, SMNVEV (reference sequence). CDR3 sequence (DNA): TGTGCCAGCAGTTTACTAGCGGGAGTGGGAAATGAGCAGTTCTTC. This translates into CASSLLAGVGNEQFF.

This sequence joins TRBV7-9 and TRBJ2-3, with TRBD1 identical over 10 bases. CDR1 and CDR2 from the germline V gene are SEHNR and FQNEAQ (reference sequence). This CDR3 is 16 amino acids long. J lost 3 bases, V lost 6 bases, and 9 bases had no gene match. The CDR3 region is CASRPRDRGWTDTQYF. In DNA, the CDR3 is TGTGCCAGCAGACCTAGGGACAGGGGATGGACAGATACGCAGTATTTT.

The rearrangement uses TRBV5-6 and TRBJ2-5; 9 nucleotides agree with TRBD1. Per the germline V gene, CDR1 is SGHDT and CDR2 is YYEEEE. The ends lost 4 bases at V and 3 bases at J; junction bases unmatched: 10. CDR3 length equals 16 residues. The CDR3 bases are TGTGCCAGCAGCCCGCCCGGGACAGGGCTTAAAGAGACCCAGTACTTC. Encoded protein: CASSPPGTGLKETQYF.

The rearrangement joins TRBV6-1 to TRBJ2-2, with 10 positions matching TRBD1. Germline V CDR1 and CDR2: MNHNS, SASEGT. Trimming removed 1 base from V and 9 bases from J; junction bases left unmatched: 2. CDR3 size: 14 residues. CDR3 region: CASSEGTGGRELFF. The CDR3, as DNA: TGTGCCAGCAGTGAAGGGACAGGGGGACGGGAGCTGTTTTTT.

The table lists this clone with a few counts. The V call is TRBV2, the J call TRBJ2-7, with 16 bases matching TRBD2. Germline lookup yields CDR1 SNHLY and CDR2 FYNNEI. The CDR3 consists of 17 residues. V was pared by 8 bases and J by 0 bases, with 7 bases of the junction left unmatched. CDR3: CASGGTSGRGSSYEQYF. CDR3 in DNA: TGTGCCAGCGGCGGGACTAGCGGGAGGGGGAGCTCCTACGAGCAGTACTTC.